The 32 T cell receptor beta chains below all came from one sample that was sequenced in a study of T-cell reconstitution after alpha-beta-depleted transplantation in children. TCRbeta library preparation incorporated unique molecular identifiers. In TCRdb, the PCR reads were re-called with MiXCR into one record per CDR3 protein. The profile shows 750,000 to 950,000 distinct CDR3 sequences, less than 20% of them singletons. This specimen consisted of PBMCs, mostly from graft donor cells, obtained 360 days after TCRalphabeta/CD19-depleted stem cell transplant. These receptors were collected from a male patient between 5 and 17 years old who had a stem cell transplant for acute lymphoblastic leukemia, so the T cells may come from the graft donor.

A few counts support this clonotype. The CDR3 coding sequence is TGTGCCACGAGGACTAGCGAGGCATACGAGCAGTTCTTC. This encodes CATRTSEAYEQFF. The rearrangement joins TRBV15 to TRBJ2-1; 9 positions agree with TRBD2. The junction had 10 bases not matched to a gene; V was cut back by 9 bases and J by 10 bases. Germline-derived CDR1 and CDR2 are LNHNV and YYDKDF (reference sequence). CDR3 length: 13 amino acids.

The chain uses TRBV20-1 and TRBJ1-6; TRBD1 matches 7 bases. The CDR3 sequence is 14 residues long. After removal of 2 bases from V and 8 bases from J, the junction contained 6 bases not matched to a gene. Germline V lookup: CDR1 DFQATT, CDR2 SNEGSKA (reference sequence). CDR3 nucleotides: TGCAGTGCTAGACCAGACAGGGTGGATTCACCCCTCCACTTT. It encodes CSARPDRVDSPLHF.

V usage is TRBV12-3 or TRBV12-4 and J usage is TRBJ1-1; possibly TRBD1 for D (6 bases). V was cut by 6 bases and J by 0 bases, with 20 bases left in between. This CDR3 contains 17 residues. The CDR3 region is CASRPYLRGPMNTEAFF. Written as DNA, the CDR3 is TGTGCCAGCAGGCCTTACCTCCGGGGGCCCATGAACACTGAAGCTTTCTTT.

V is TRBV4-2 and J is TRBJ2-7, with 9 positions matching TRBD1. The junction had 26 bases not matched to a gene; V was cut back by 1 base and J by 7 bases. CDR3 size: 21 residues. Germline V gives CDR1 LGHNA, CDR2 YNFKEQ. The CDR3 nucleotides are TGTGCCAGCAGCCAAGGGGTACCGGGACAGGGCTACTTCGGGAGCTTACTGGAGCAGTACTTC. Translating it yields CASSQGVPGQGYFGSLLEQYF.

This clonotype was seen only a few times. This chain joins TRBV2 and TRBJ2-3; 8 nucleotides agree with TRBD2. The V and J ends lost 10 bases and 5 bases, in that order; junction bases with no gene match: 14. This CDR3 comprises 15 residues. Germline lookup yields CDR1 SNHLY and CDR2 FYNNEI. CDR3 sequence: CAIPPTRGGGDTQYF. The DNA for the CDR3 is TGTGCCATCCCACCCACCCGGGGGGGTGGAGATACGCAGTATTTT. The full variable domain, its missing parts supplied by reference TRBV2 and TRBJ2-3, is EPEVTQTPSHQVTQMGQEVILRCVPISNHLYFYWYRQILGQKVEFLVSFYNNEISEKSEIFDDQFSVERPDGSNFTLKIRSTKLEDSAMYFCAIPPTRGGGDTQYFGPGTRLTVL.

The chain uses TRBV4-2 and TRBJ2-6; D unresolved. Germline V gene data show CDR1 as LGHNA and CDR2 as YNFKEQ. There are 16 residues in the CDR3. Trimming pared 4 bases from V and 1 base from J, leaving 11 bases between. Here the CDR3 reads CASSRLYASGANVLTF. The CDR3 bases are TGTGCCAGCAGCCGGCTGTACGCATCTGGGGCCAACGTCCTGACTTTC.

At least ten counts were recorded for this clonotype. The chain employs TRBV29-1 and TRBJ2-3, with a tentative D call TRBD2 (7 bases). The ends were cut back, 3 bases at V and 4 bases at J, with 17 bases in the middle. The V gene's germline CDR1 is SQVTM and CDR2 ANQGSEA. The CDR3 extends over 15 amino acids. The CDR3 DNA sequence: TGCAGCGTTGAGATGCTAGCGGAGGGGGCAGATACGCAGTATTTT. It is translated as CSVEMLAEGADTQYF.

This clonotype occurred a few times. The chain has TRBV7-9 and TRBJ2-5; 14 nucleotides agree with TRBD2. CDR1 and CDR2 from the germline V gene are SEHNR and FQNEAQ (reference sequence). This CDR3 contains 18 residues. V trimming: 5 bases; J trimming: 0 bases; junction bases outside the gene matches: 8. In DNA form, the CDR3 reads TGTGCCAGCAGCCGCGCCGGGACTAGCGGGAGTAACCAAGAGACCCAGTACTTC. Protein: CASSRAGTSGSNQETQYF. The full variable domain, in which reference TRBV7-9 and TRBJ2-5 provide the parts outside the CDR3, is DTGVSQNPRHKITKRGQNVTFRCDPISEHNRLYWYRQTLGQGPEFLTYFQNEAQLEKSRLLSDRFSAERPKGSFSTLEIQRTEQGDSAMYLCASSRAGTSGSNQETQYFGPGTRLLVL.

Here the CDR3 DNA reads TGTGCCAGCAGTCTGGGACTAGCGGGAGAAAATACGCAGTATTTT. Translating gives CASSLGLAGENTQYF. The chain joins TRBV28 to TRBJ2-3, with 14 bases aligning to TRBD2. J was trimmed by 7 bases and V by 5 bases; bases with no gene match: 5. The CDR3 has 15 residues. Germline V gene lookup returns CDR1 MDHEN and CDR2 SYDVKM.

The V gene is TRBV9, the J gene TRBJ2-4; the D gene is possibly TRBD2 (5 bases). Germline CDR1 SGDLS, CDR2 YYNGEE. V lost 0 bases, J lost 7 bases, and 14 bases lay in between. The CDR3 sequence is 15 residues long. Here the CDR3 DNA reads TGTGCCAGCAGCGTAGGGATCGGAGGCACTAACATTCAGTACTTC. Translated: CASSVGIGGTNIQYF.

This sequence joins TRBV7-6 and TRBJ2-3; 10 bases line up with TRBD2. The germline V gene has CDR1 SGHVS and CDR2 FNYEAQ. The CDR3 is made up of 16 amino acids. V was clipped by 1 base and J by 3 bases; unmatched bases: 4. DNA of the CDR3: TGTGCCAGCAGCTTAGGCAGCGGGAGGGCAACAGATACGCAGTATTTT. Translating it yields CASSLGSGRATDTQYF.

For this clonotype: With a much larger clone just one base away, this may be a read error. The rearrangement links TRBV12-3 or TRBV12-4 to TRBJ2-2; 13 nucleotides align to TRBD2. The CDR3 covers 17 residues. For the CDR3, the DNA is TGTGCCTGCAGCCCCGGACTAGCGGGAGCCCGCACCGGGGAGCTGTTTTTT. Translated, it gives CACSPGLAGARTGELFF.

This clonotype turned up a few times. The chain has TRBV3-1 and TRBJ2-2; TRBD2 aligns across 11 bases. Germline values: CDR1 LGHDT, CDR2 YNNKEL (reference sequence). V was pared by 1 base and J by 6 bases, with 4 bases of the junction left unmatched. This CDR3 spans 16 amino acids. The CDR3 DNA sequence: TGTGCCAGCAGCCAAGGAAAACTAGCGGGAGCCGGGGAGCTGTTTTTT. It is translated as CASSQGKLAGAGELFF.

This clonotype was seen a handful of times. The CDR3 sequence: CASNPLGGTNTGELFF. The CDR3, as DNA: TGTGCCAGCAACCCACTCGGGGGAACGAACACCGGGGAGCTGTTTTTT. The J gene is TRBJ2-2, the V gene TRBV12-3 or TRBV12-4; a weak D match, TRBD2 (6 bases). The CDR3 is 16 amino acids. Trimming took 7 bases from V and 0 from J, leaving 15 bases between them.

The genes are TRBV12-3 or TRBV12-4 and TRBJ2-7, with 11 positions matching TRBD1. The length of the CDR3 is 16 residues. V lost 4 bases to trimming and J lost 0 bases; unmatched junction nucleotides: 5. DNA of the CDR3: TGTGCCAGCAGTTGGACAGGGGGCTCGAGCTCCTACGAGCAGTACTTC. It codes for CASSWTGGSSSYEQYF.

V and J are TRBV3-1 and TRBJ1-4; D not certain. The CDR3 covers 16 residues. Germline lookup yields CDR1 LGHDT and CDR2 YNNKEL (reference sequence). Trimming cost V 4 bases and J 4 bases, with 16 bases left between them. The chain's CDR3 is CASSLDRPRLNEKLFF. The CDR3 bases are TGTGCCAGCAGCCTTGATAGACCGCGGCTTAATGAAAAACTGTTTTTT.

The chain carries TRBV11-2 and TRBJ2-7; D is unresolved. Germline V CDR1 and CDR2: SGHAT, FQNNGV. V lost 0 bases and J lost 2, with 14 bases in between. This CDR3 comprises 16 residues. The CDR3 is CASSLEIFDPTYEQYF. The CDR3 DNA sequence: TGTGCCAGCAGCTTAGAGATCTTTGACCCCACCTACGAGCAGTACTTC. Combining the CDR3 with reference TRBV11-2 and TRBJ2-7 gives the whole variable domain EAGVAQSPRYKIIEKRQSVAFWCNPISGHATLYWYQQILGQGPKLLIQFQNNGVVDDSQLPKDRFSAERLKGVDSTLKIQPAKLEDSAVYLCASSLEIFDPTYEQYFGPGTRLTVT.

This clonotype appeared a few times. The V and J genes are TRBV7-9 and TRBJ1-1, with D possibly matching TRBD1 (5 bases). Per the germline V gene, CDR1 is SEHNR and CDR2 is FQNEAQ (reference sequence). CDR3 size: 13 residues. V lost 6 bases and J lost 3, with 11 bases in between. The CDR3 loop is CASRPGWDTEAFF. CDR3 sequence (DNA): TGTGCCAGCAGGCCAGGGTGGGACACTGAAGCTTTCTTT.

This clonotype was observed a handful of times. The chain carries TRBV25-1 and TRBJ2-1; TRBD2 aligns across 11 bases. The CDR3 covers 14 residues. Trimming cost V 8 bases and J 7 bases; bases outside gene matches: 7. CDR1 and CDR2 (germline): MGHDK, SYGVNS. CDR3 bases: TGTGCCAGCGGAGTAGCGGGAGGGCCGAATGAGCAGTTCTTC. Translated, it gives CASGVAGGPNEQFF.

By share, this clonotype ranks as medium-sized. The V gene is TRBV24-1, the J gene TRBJ2-3; tentative D call: TRBD1 (6 bases). This CDR3 is 17 amino acids long. Deletions cut 6 bases from V and 2 bases from J, with 20 bases between. Germline V lookup: CDR1 KGHDR, CDR2 SFDVKD. CDR3 bases: TGTGCCACCAGTTCCAGACAGGTTGGGCTTTCCACAGATACGCAGTATTTT. It translates to CATSSRQVGLSTDTQYF.

The chain links TRBV7-3 to TRBJ2-7, with a possible D match to TRBD2 (6 bases). Germline loops: CDR1 SGHTA, CDR2 FQGTGA. Trimming removed 1 base at V and 7 bases at J, with 17 bases between. CDR3 length: 15 residues. The CDR3 sequence: CASSLIPGPGVEQYF. DNA for the CDR3: TGTGCCAGCAGCTTAATACCGGGACCGGGGGTGGAGCAGTACTTC. Based on the CDR3 plus reference TRBV7-3 and TRBJ2-7, the full variable domain is GAGVSQTPSNKVTEKGKYVELRCDPISGHTALYWYRQSLGQGPEFLIYFQGTGAADDSGLPNDRFFAVRPEGSVSTLKIQRTERGDSAVYLCASSLIPGPGVEQYFGPGTRLTVT.

The V gene is TRBV7-6, the J gene TRBJ2-1, with D uncertain. The CDR3 runs to 13 residues. Looked up from germline, CDR1 is SGHVS and CDR2 is FNYEAQ. V was clipped by 7 bases and J by 6 bases, with 13 bases between them. The CDR3 DNA is TGTGCCAGCACCCCGGCCATGGGCAATGAGCAGTTCTTC. Translation: CASTPAMGNEQFF.

The chain joins TRBV12-3 or TRBV12-4 to TRBJ2-7, with TRBD1 as a possible D gene (6 bases). V was clipped by 3 bases and J by 4 bases, with 25 bases between them. This CDR3 spans 18 amino acids. The CDR3 nucleotides are TGTGCCAGCAGTTTCGCCCTCGCCGGACAGACCTGGTGGTACGAGCAGTACTTC. Its translation is CASSFALAGQTWWYEQYF.

V usage is TRBV29-1 and J usage is TRBJ2-5; TRBD2 matches 11 bases. The CDR3 loop spans 15 amino acids. V was clipped by 3 bases and J by 0 bases; unmatched bases: 3. CDR1 and CDR2 (germline): SQVTM, ANQGSEA. Written as DNA, the CDR3 is TGCAGCGTTGATAGACTAGCGGGGCACCAAGAGACCCAGTACTTC. Translation gives CSVDRLAGHQETQYF. Using reference TRBV29-1 and TRBJ2-5 for the parts outside the CDR3, the full variable domain is SAVISQKPSRDICQRGTSLTIQCQVDSQVTMMFWYRQQPGQSLTLIATANQGSEATYESGFVIDKFPISRPNLTFSTLTVSNMSPEDSSIYLCSVDRLAGHQETQYFGPGTRLLVL.

This clonotype was observed a handful of times. The gene calls are TRBV27 and TRBJ1-3; D gene uncertain. The germline CDR1 and CDR2 sequences are MNHEY and SMNVEV (reference sequence). V was shortened by 0 bases and J by 0 bases, with 9 bases between the two germline ends. There are 16 residues in the CDR3. The CDR3 reads CASSLSRRHSGNTIYF. CDR3 sequence (DNA): TGTGCCAGCAGTTTATCCAGGCGCCACTCTGGAAACACCATATATTTT.

Notes on this clonotype: A read error may account for a junction end that differs from germline. The chain uses TRBV6-2 or TRBV6-3 and TRBJ2-1; D gene uncertain. The germline CDR1 and CDR2 sequences are MNHEY and SVGEGT. The CDR3 covers 12 residues. The CDR3 DNA reads TGTGCCAGCTGTTACCCAGGCAATGAGCAGTTCTTC. It encodes CASCYPGNEQFF.

The chain couples TRBV5-5 to TRBJ2-1; a weak D match, TRBD2 (6 bases). There are 14 residues in the CDR3. Germline V gene data show CDR1 as SGHKS and CDR2 as YYEKEE (reference sequence). V lost 5 bases to trimming and J lost 9 bases, with 18 bases between them. DNA of the CDR3: TGTGCCAGCAGTCTAGCGAAAGACCAGACTGAGCAGTTCTTC. Its translation: CASSLAKDQTEQFF.

This chain joins TRBV20-1 and TRBJ2-1, with 8 bases aligning to TRBD2. V shed 0 bases, J shed 4 bases, and the junction held 17 bases outside the gene matches. Germline V CDR1 and CDR2: DFQATT, SNEGSKA (reference sequence). The CDR3 runs to 19 residues. DNA of the CDR3: TGCAGTGCTAGAGACCTCAAGGATGTAGTAGCGGGGAGTTACAATGAGCAGTTCTTC. Translating it yields CSARDLKDVVAGSYNEQFF.

This clonotype was detected only a few times. The chain has TRBV7-2 and TRBJ2-5; 7 bases are a match to TRBD1. There are 16 residues in the CDR3. Germline CDR1 is SGHTA and CDR2 is FQGNSA. The trim removed 2 bases at V and 3 bases at J, leaving 9 bases unmatched. The CDR3: CASSLRQGPGEETQYF. DNA for the CDR3: TGTGCCAGCAGCTTACGACAGGGCCCTGGGGAAGAGACCCAGTACTTC.

This rearrangement joins TRBV29-1 to TRBJ2-7; tentative D call: TRBD1 (6 bases). The CDR3 length is 16 residues. V was shortened by 2 bases and J by 1 base, with 18 bases between the two germline ends. Germline CDR1 is SQVTM and CDR2 is ANQGSEA. Here the CDR3 reads CSVEFPTGLGSYEQYF. The CDR3 bases are TGCAGCGTTGAATTCCCGACAGGCCTCGGGTCCTACGAGCAGTACTTC.

This clonotype was detected ten times or more. V and J are TRBV20-1 and TRBJ2-7, with 7 bases that match TRBD2. J lost 4 bases, V lost 3 bases, and 6 bases had no gene match. The CDR3 is made up of 13 amino acids. The germline V gene encodes CDR1 DFQATT and CDR2 SNEGSKA (reference sequence). This CDR3 is CSARLAGIYEQYF. CDR3 nucleotides: TGCAGTGCTAGGTTAGCGGGCATTTACGAGCAGTACTTC.

J is TRBJ2-7 and V is TRBV6-1, with D perhaps matching TRBD2 (5 bases). The germline V gene encodes CDR1 MNHNS and CDR2 SASEGT. This CDR3 is 14 amino acids long. The germline V and J ends were trimmed by 6 bases and 5 bases, with 17 bases remaining between them. The CDR3 sequence: CASSPVWGSDEQYF. The DNA for the CDR3 is TGTGCCAGCAGCCCCGTCTGGGGTAGCGACGAGCAGTACTTC.